The following is a T cell receptor beta chain sequence with its context. Its antigen is still unknown. The sample comes from a study of identical twins. Notes on the study in general: Models, which agreed with sharing between unrelated individuals, nonetheless underestimated the out-of-frame TCR alpha sharing seen in monozygotic twins.

From germline, CDR1 is SGHDN and CDR2 FVKESK. The CDR3 is 15 amino acids. Deletions cut 1 base from V and 4 bases from J, with 14 bases between. One entry per CDR3 protein, called by TCRdb with MiXCR from the 5' RACE reads. In the table there are approximately 600,000 distinct CDR3 sequences, 7.5% to 10% of which are singletons. The data were also submitted as part of a second study, on yellow fever vaccine responses in identical twins. That report adds: Reported findings indicate that twins' vaccine T cell responses seemed partially convergent, partially personalized.

This sequence was found in a woman younger than 30 in good health. The V and J genes are TRBV14 and TRBJ2-7; tentatively, D is TRBD1 (6 bases). The sequencing sample was made of PBMCs. The CDR3 loop is CASSQGNTGWYEQYF. CDR3 in DNA: TGTGCCAGCAGCCAAGGGAACACAGGGTGGTACGAGCAGTACTTC.